This T cell receptor (beta chain) originates from a study of shared clonotypes between healthy human individuals. Study results and limitations: Several donors shared 5% to 5.5% of their naive CD4 clonotypes.

Profiled with immunoSEQ multiplex PCR; TCRdb holds only in-frame clones, not every one. The sample yields hundreds of thousands of clones, about 96% seen once. CDR1 is SQVTM, CDR2 ANQGSEA, per germline. The CDR3 is 14 residues long. The V and J ends lost 3 bases and 2 bases, in that order; junction bases with no gene match: 3. Terminally differentiated effector memory CD45RA+ cells were excluded by CCR7 positive selection of CD45RO-negative cells. Comments on this clone: Its specificity is not known.

Sequences were obtained from naive CD8+ T cells sorted from blood. The TCR sequence derives from a man aged 30-40 years in good health. This chain uses TRBV29-1 with TRBJ2-1; 8 nucleotides agree with TRBD1. CDR3 amino acids: CSVDGTGTYNEQFF. In DNA, the CDR3 is TGCAGCGTTGATGGGACAGGTACCTACAATGAGCAGTTCTTC.